Shown below are 15 T cell receptor beta chains from a single sample sequenced in a study of neoadjuvant nivolumab and ipilimumab in lung cancer. This table comes from immunoSEQ multiplex PCR, and its TCRdb copy is limited to in-frame clones, with some not included. The data hold about 8,800 clones, with around three quarters observed a single time. Sequenced material: tumor tissue, taken after neoadjuvant nivolumab, alone or with ipilimumab, at or shortly before surgery. These receptors originate from an adult with non-small cell lung cancer.

V usage is TRBV7-2 and J usage is TRBJ2-1; TRBD2 agrees at 7 bases. Germline lookup yields CDR1 SGHTA and CDR2 FQGNSA. This CDR3 comprises 15 residues. V lost 2 bases to trimming and J lost 7 bases; unmatched junction nucleotides: 8. CDR3 DNA sequence: TGTGCCAGCAGCTTATGGGCTAGCGGTCAGAATGAGCAGTTCTTC. It codes for CASSLWASGQNEQFF. The full variable domain, with the rest looked up from reference TRBV7-2 and TRBJ2-1, is GAGVSQSPSNKVTEKGKDVELRCDPISGHTALYWYRQSLGQGLEFLIYFQGNSAPDKSGLPSDRFSAERTGGSVSTLTIQRTQQEDSAVYLCASSLWASGQNEQFFGPGTRLTVL.

This chain uses TRBV19 with TRBJ1-5; TRBD1 agrees at 8 bases. Germline assignment: CDR1 LNHDA and CDR2 SQIVND (reference sequence). V shed 7 bases, J shed 4 bases, and the junction held 9 bases outside the gene matches. The CDR3 has 15 amino acids. The DNA for the CDR3 is TGTGCCAGTACCCGGACAGGGACCCCTAATCAGCCCCAGCATTTT. Residues: CASTRTGTPNQPQHF.

The rearrangement joins TRBV5-1 to TRBJ2-5; 11 bases are shared with TRBD2. Matching the DNA end better, TRBJ2-7 makes the J call doubtful. CDR1 and CDR2 from the germline V gene are SGHRS and YFSETQ. The CDR3 has 19 amino acids. CDR3 DNA sequence: TGCGCCAGCAGCTTGGGGGCCCCGACTAGCGGGGTCCGGTCCTACGAGCAGTACTTC. Translation: CASSLGAPTSGVRSYEQYF.

V usage is TRBV2 and J usage is TRBJ2-3, with 9 nucleotides matching TRBD2. From germline, CDR1 is SNHLY and CDR2 FYNNEI. The CDR3 contains 15 residues. V lost 6 bases to trimming and J lost 4 bases; unmatched junction nucleotides: 8. The CDR3, as DNA: TGTGCCAGCAGGCGGGCGGGAGGGCCTCCAGATACGCAGTATTTT. This sequence encodes CASRRAGGPPDTQYF.

The rearrangement uses TRBV7-2 and TRBJ2-5; TRBD2 is a possible D gene (5 bases). The ends were cut back, 3 bases at V and 5 bases at J, with 10 bases in the middle. The CDR3 length is 13 residues. Per germline, CDR1 SGHTA and CDR2 FQGNSA. CDR3 residues: CASSFGLQETQYF. The CDR3 DNA follows: TGTGCCAGCAGCTTCGGACTTCAGGAGACCCAGTACTTC.

The chain joins TRBV7-6 to TRBJ2-1; 10 bases are a match to TRBD2. This CDR3 comprises 17 residues. Germline V gene lookup returns CDR1 SGHVS and CDR2 FNYEAQ. After removal of 0 bases from V and 2 bases from J, the junction contained 4 bases not matched to a gene. The chain's CDR3 is CASSLAGLAAAYNEQFF. The CDR3 DNA is TGTGCCAGCAGCTTAGCCGGACTAGCGGCCGCCTACAATGAGCAGTTCTTC.

The chain combines TRBV14 with TRBJ2-1; D possibly corresponds to TRBD1 (6 bases). Trimming cost V 0 bases and J 2 bases, with 17 bases left between them. CDR3 length: 18 residues. CDR1 and CDR2 (germline): SGHDN, FVKESK. CDR3 residues: CASSQEPIYRATYNEQFF. CDR3 nucleotide sequence: TGTGCCAGCAGCCAAGAACCTATTTACAGGGCGACCTACAATGAGCAGTTCTTC.

A single count supports this clone. The rearrangement links TRBV6-5 to TRBJ1-4; no reliable D call. CDR3 size: 15 residues. Trimming removed 2 bases at V and 0 bases at J, with 7 bases between. Germline V lookup: CDR1 MNHEY, CDR2 SVGAGI. This CDR3 is CASSYGLTTNEKLFF. The CDR3 bases are TGTGCCAGCAGTTACGGACTTACAACTAATGAAAAACTGTTTTTT.

V and J are TRBV6-5 and TRBJ1-5; D possibly corresponds to TRBD1 (5 bases). Germline CDR1 reads MNHEY; CDR2 reads SVGAGI. This CDR3 comprises 14 residues. Trimming removed 4 bases from V and 6 bases from J, with 13 bases in between. CDR3: CASSLDDGGQPQHF. The CDR3 DNA reads TGTGCCAGCAGTTTGGACGACGGGGGTCAGCCCCAGCATTTT.

This clone was found a few times. The rearrangement uses TRBV15 and TRBJ2-1; D possibly corresponds to TRBD2 (5 bases). The CDR3 runs 17 residues. The germline CDR1 and CDR2 sequences are LNHNV and YYDKDF (reference sequence). Trimming cost V 0 bases and J 7 bases, with 19 bases left between them. For the CDR3, the DNA is TGTGCCACCAGCAGAGAGGGAGTGGCGTCCCCCAGGAATGAGCAGTTCTTC. This codes for CATSREGVASPRNEQFF. Full variable domain (rest looked up from reference TRBV15 and TRBJ2-1): DAMVIQNPRYQVTQFGKPVTLSCSQTLNHNVMYWYQQKSSQAPKLLFHYYDKDFNNEADTPDNFQSRRPNTSFCFLDIRSPGLGDTAMYLCATSREGVASPRNEQFFGPGTRLTVL.

The chain joins TRBV30 to TRBJ2-3, with D tentatively TRBD2 (6 bases). Trimming stripped 0 bases from V and 2 bases from J, with 12 bases between. The CDR3 loop spans 15 amino acids. In germline, CDR1 is GTSNPN, CDR2 SVGIG (reference sequence). CDR3: CAWSVLGGSTDTQYF. In DNA, the CDR3 is TGTGCCTGGAGTGTGTTGGGGGGATCCACAGATACGCAGTATTTT.

This clone was seen only once. The chain couples TRBV11-2 to TRBJ1-3; the D gene is possibly TRBD1 (5 bases). The CDR3 spans 14 residues. The ends were cut back, 3 bases at V and 8 bases at J, with 14 bases in the middle. Germline V lookup: CDR1 SGHAT, CDR2 FQNNGV. The chain's CDR3 is CASSLGPLGDTIYF. DNA of the CDR3: TGTGCCAGCAGCTTGGGACCCCTGGGAGACACCATATATTTT.

A few counts support this clone. The V call is TRBV27, the J call TRBJ2-5; D possibly uses TRBD1 or TRBD2 (6 bases each). The germline gives CDR1 MNHEY, CDR2 SMNVEV (reference sequence). V was clipped by 2 bases and J by 0 bases, with 10 bases between them. The CDR3 contains 15 residues. The CDR3 sequence is CASSLGGGNQETQYF. The CDR3 nucleotides are TGTGCCAGCAGTTTAGGAGGGGGGAACCAAGAGACCCAGTACTTC.

The chain carries TRBV5-4 and TRBJ1-4; no reliable D call. Germline CDR1 reads SGHNT; CDR2 reads YYREEE (reference sequence). V was trimmed by 7 bases and J by 8 bases, leaving 12 bases between them. The CDR3 covers 12 residues. CDR3 bases: TGTGCCAGCGGGTCCGGTCCCGAAAAACTGTTTTTT. This gives the protein CASGSGPEKLFF. Complete variable domain (other parts from reference TRBV5-4 and TRBJ1-4): ETGVTQSPTHLIKTRGQQVTLRCSSQSGHNTVSWYQQALGQGPQFIFQYYREEENGRGNFPPRFSGLQFPNYSSELNVNALELDDSALYLCASGSGPEKLFFGSGTQLSVL.

This clone was detected a few times. This chain joins TRBV2 and TRBJ2-7; D ambiguous. The CDR3 runs 11 residues. Looked up from germline, CDR1 is SNHLY and CDR2 is FYNNEI. Between the trimmed V and J ends, which lost 4 bases and 9 bases, there was a span of 10 bases. The CDR3 sequence: CASSAETVQYF. The CDR3 coding sequence is TGTGCCAGCAGTGCGGAAACAGTGCAGTACTTC.